This T cell receptor beta chain was observed in a study of cytomegalovirus exposure and HLA in healthy donors. Study outcomes and limitations: Most observed TCR sequences were rare, whereas some public TCRs were detected in many donors.

Turning to this clone: What it binds is unknown.

The repertoire was sequenced with immunoSEQ multiplex PCR; TCRdb's copy has only in-frame clones and lacks some. The sample lists approximately 54,000 clones, more than 70% occurring once. The sequence was collected from a woman under 30 in good health and CMV-seropositive. Specimen: PBMCs.

The chain's CDR3 is CASHSGSTDTQYF. The CDR3 nucleotides are TGTGCCTCGCATAGCGGAAGCACAGATACGCAGTATTTT. The chain has TRBV5-6 and TRBJ2-3; a weak D match, TRBD2 (6 bases). The CDR3 has 13 residues. CDR1 and CDR2 (germline): SGHDT, YYEEEE. With 10 bases removed from V and 0 bases from J, the gap between germline ends came to 12 bases.